The 15 T cell receptor beta chains in this list originate from one sample, sequenced in a study of blood T cell repertoires in COVID-19. Sequencing used immunoSEQ multiplex PCR; TCRdb keeps in-frame clones, though not all of them. Altogether about 210,000 clones are present, 70% to 85% being singletons, with the ten largest covering under 10%. The material sequenced was peripheral blood. All receptors derive from an elderly woman with COVID-19, enrolled during active disease.

The chain joins TRBV10-3 to TRBJ2-3, with 12 bases fitting TRBD2. Germline trimming cut 6 bases from V and 2 bases from J; bases unmatched to any gene: 3. CDR1 ENHRY and CDR2 SYGVKD come from the germline V gene. There are 15 residues in the CDR3. CDR3 sequence (DNA): TGTGCCATCAGCACTAGCGGGGGGCACACAGATACGCAGTATTTT. Translating it yields CAISTSGGHTDTQYF.

The V gene is TRBV18, the J gene TRBJ1-1, with 8 bases aligning to TRBD1. The germline V gene has CDR1 KGHSH and CDR2 LQKENI. V dropped 5 bases and J dropped 11; count of bases not matched to a gene: 10. The CDR3 runs 13 residues. The CDR3 DNA is TGTGCCAGCTCAGGCGGACAGGGCGGGTTGGCTTTCTTT. Amino acids: CASSGGQGGLAFF.

This clone has just a few counts. This chain joins TRBV3-1 (or the pseudogene TRBV3-2) and TRBJ1-1; maybe TRBD1 (5 bases). Trimming pared 4 bases from V and 4 bases from J, leaving 13 bases between. This CDR3 is 14 amino acids long. Germline loops: CDR1 LGHDT, CDR2 YNNKEL (reference sequence). CDR3 protein: CASSLRAGGTEAFF. Written as DNA, the CDR3 is TGTGCCAGCAGCCTACGGGCGGGGGGCACTGAAGCTTTCTTT.

The chain employs TRBV5-6 and TRBJ1-5; the match to TRBD1 covers 8 bases. The germline gives CDR1 SGHDT, CDR2 YYEEEE. V trimming: 1 base; J trimming: 6 bases; junction bases outside the gene matches: 9. The CDR3 has 16 amino acids. The CDR3 loop reads CASSLWWGQGAQPQHF. The CDR3 DNA is TGTGCCAGCAGCTTGTGGTGGGGGCAGGGGGCTCAGCCCCAGCATTTT.

This clone was found once. This rearrangement joins TRBV19 to TRBJ1-1; 9 bases agree with TRBD1. Germline lookup yields CDR1 LNHDA and CDR2 SQIVND (reference sequence). Trimming at V came to 5 bases and at J to 4 bases, leaving 5 bases not matched to a gene. This CDR3 has 14 amino acids. CDR3 sequence (DNA): TGTGCCAGTAGTGGACAGGGGTGGGGCACTGAAGCTTTCTTT. This translates into CASSGQGWGTEAFF.

The gene calls are TRBV5-6 and TRBJ2-1, with TRBD2 matching over 9 bases. CDR3 length equals 16 residues. Germline V CDR1 and CDR2: SGHDT, YYEEEE. V lost 2 bases, J lost 8 bases, and 11 bases stayed unmatched. Here the CDR3 reads CASSFARREGLDEQFF. The CDR3 DNA is TGTGCCAGCAGCTTTGCCAGGCGGGAGGGCCTCGATGAGCAGTTCTTC. The variable domain in full, completed from reference TRBV5-6 and TRBJ2-1, reads DAGVTQSPTHLIKTRGQQVTLRCSPKSGHDTVSWYQQALGQGPQFIFQYYEEEERQRGNFPDRFSGHQFPNYSSELNVNALLLGDSALYLCASSFARREGLDEQFFGPGTRLTVL.

The V call is TRBV6-5, the J call TRBJ1-5; D not resolved. CDR1 is MNHEY and CDR2 is SVGAGI in the germline V gene. Trimming took 6 bases from V and 3 from J, leaving 9 bases between them. This CDR3 has 13 residues. CDR3 nucleotides: TGTGCCAGCAGCGAGGGCAACAATCAGCCCCAGCATTTT. This encodes CASSEGNNQPQHF.

The chain carries TRBV3-1 (or the pseudogene TRBV3-2) and TRBJ1-3; weak D call: TRBD1 (5 bases). Germline CDR1 LGHDT, CDR2 YNNKEL (reference sequence). CDR3 size: 16 residues. Trimming took 3 bases from V and 0 from J, leaving 12 bases between them. The CDR3 sequence: CASSHSDSGSGNTIYF. CDR3 nucleotide sequence: TGTGCCAGCAGCCATTCAGACAGTGGCTCTGGAAACACCATATATTTT.

Here the CDR3 reads CASSRRAGAKNIQYF. The CDR3 DNA follows: TGTGCCAGCAGCCGGCGCGCGGGGGCCAAAAACATTCAGTACTTC. The chain uses TRBV5-6 and TRBJ2-4; D possibly corresponds to TRBD2 (6 bases). CDR3 length: 15 amino acids. CDR1 is SGHDT, CDR2 YYEEEE, per germline. V lost 4 bases to trimming and J lost 1 base, with 12 bases between them. The full variable domain, completed using reference TRBV5-6 and TRBJ2-4, is DAGVTQSPTHLIKTRGQQVTLRCSPKSGHDTVSWYQQALGQGPQFIFQYYEEEERQRGNFPDRFSGHQFPNYSSELNVNALLLGDSALYLCASSRRAGAKNIQYFGAGTRLSVL.

CDR3 bases: TGTGCCAGCAGCATGGGACTAGCGGACACCGGGGAGCTGTTTTTT. Residues: CASSMGLADTGELFF. The V and J genes are TRBV28 and TRBJ2-2, with TRBD2 matching 11 bases. Looked up from germline, CDR1 is MDHEN and CDR2 is SYDVKM. V shed 6 bases, J shed 3 bases, and the junction held 3 bases outside the gene matches. This CDR3 has 15 residues.

This clone was counted only a few times. CDR3 in amino acids: CSGVRQTNTEAFF. In DNA, the CDR3 is TGCAGCGGTGTGAGACAGACGAACACTGAAGCTTTCTTT. The chain uses TRBV29-1 and TRBJ1-1; tentative D call: TRBD1 (5 bases). There are 13 residues in the CDR3. V gave up 7 bases and J gave up 1 base, with 13 bases separating them. Per germline, CDR1 SQVTM and CDR2 ANQGSEA.

This chain joins TRBV5-1 and TRBJ2-1; weak D call: TRBD2 (5 bases). V was cut by 0 bases and J by 0 bases, with 7 bases left in between. Looked up from germline, CDR1 is SGHRS and CDR2 is YFSETQ. The length of the CDR3 is 15 residues. CDR3 protein: CASSLERSSYNEQFF. CDR3 bases: TGCGCCAGCAGCTTGGAGCGGAGCTCCTACAATGAGCAGTTCTTC.

The V and J genes are TRBV29-1 and TRBJ2-5; 16 nucleotides agree with TRBD2. Germline loops: CDR1 SQVTM, CDR2 ANQGSEA. The V segment lost 8 bases and the J segment 5 bases; nucleotides outside the gene matches: 2. The CDR3 length is 13 residues. The CDR3 loop reads CSTGLAGGETQYF. The DNA for the CDR3 is TGCAGCACGGGACTAGCGGGAGGGGAGACCCAGTACTTC.

This chain links TRBV28 with TRBJ1-4; TRBD1 agrees at 7 bases. The germline CDR1 and CDR2 sequences are MDHEN and SYDVKM. The CDR3 covers 14 residues. The V segment lost 6 bases and the J segment 8 bases; nucleotides outside the gene matches: 9. The CDR3 nucleotides are TGTGCCAGCAGGGGACGAACAGGGGTAGAAAAACTGTTTTTT. Protein: CASRGRTGVEKLFF. Variable domain in full (rest from reference TRBV28 and TRBJ1-4): DVKVTQSSRYLVKRTGEKVFLECVQDMDHENMFWYRQDPGLGLRLIYFSYDVKMKEKGDIPEGYSVSREKKERFSLILESASTNQTSMYLCASRGRTGVEKLFFGSGTQLSVL.

This clone appeared once. This chain joins TRBV6-2 or TRBV6-3 and TRBJ1-4; TRBD1 agrees at 7 bases. Germline V gives CDR1 MNHEY, CDR2 SVGEGT. The CDR3 is 17 amino acids. V was pared by 4 bases and J by 0 bases, with 8 bases of the junction left unmatched. CDR3 residues: CASSWTGKSATNEKLFF. The DNA for the CDR3 is TGTGCCAGCAGTTGGACAGGAAAATCCGCAACTAATGAAAAACTGTTTTTT.